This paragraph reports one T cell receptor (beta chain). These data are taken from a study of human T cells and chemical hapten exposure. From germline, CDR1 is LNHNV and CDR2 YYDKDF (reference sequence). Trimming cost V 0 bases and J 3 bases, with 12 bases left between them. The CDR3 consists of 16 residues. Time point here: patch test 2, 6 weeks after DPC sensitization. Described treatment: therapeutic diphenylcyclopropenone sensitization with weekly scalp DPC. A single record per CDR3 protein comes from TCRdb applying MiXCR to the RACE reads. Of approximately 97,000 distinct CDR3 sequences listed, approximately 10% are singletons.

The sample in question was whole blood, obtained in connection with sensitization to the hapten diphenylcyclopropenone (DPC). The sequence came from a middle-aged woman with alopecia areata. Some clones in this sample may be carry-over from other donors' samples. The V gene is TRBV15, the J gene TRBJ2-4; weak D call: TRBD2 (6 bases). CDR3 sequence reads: CATSRDEREDKNIQYF. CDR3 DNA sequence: TGTGCCACCAGCAGAGACGAGAGGGAGGACAAAAACATTCAGTACTTC.